This T cell receptor (beta chain) was observed in a study of human T cells and chemical hapten exposure. General study results and limits: Sensitizing with DPC caused no change in TCRs above 1 in 1000 frequency.

The CDR3 spans 14 residues. Germline loops: CDR1 SQVTM, CDR2 ANQGSEA. The V end lost 7 bases, the J end lost 0 bases, and 12 bases lay between the germline ends. Stated time point: patch test 3, about 24 weeks after DPC sensitization. The treatment here: therapeutic diphenylcyclopropenone sensitization with weekly scalp DPC. Sample donors consisted of patients with alopecia, aged 18 to 70 years, who were suitable for DPC. TCRdb re-called the RACE reads with MiXCR, one entry per CDR3 protein. Of tens of thousands of distinct CDR3 sequences in the sample, 9.5% to 13% were seen once. This clonotype was observed a handful of times. Its antigen is undetermined.

This sequence joins TRBV29-1 and TRBJ1-4, with no clear D. This specimen was whole blood, taken in connection with sensitization to the hapten diphenylcyclopropenone (DPC). This receptor was identified in a woman aged 30 to 39 with alopecia areata. Some clones in this sample may be carry-over from other donors' samples. The chain's CDR3 is CSATVFATNEKLFF. In nucleotides, the CDR3 is TGCAGCGCAACGGTCTTTGCAACTAATGAAAAACTGTTTTTT.